This T cell receptor (beta chain) is drawn from a study of control samples from healthy donors and cancer patients. The CDR3 runs 14 residues. V dropped 1 base and J dropped 3 bases, with 7 bases sitting between them. Germline V gene lookup returns CDR1 SGHDN and CDR2 FVKESK. Using immunoSEQ multiplex PCR, the repertoire was profiled, and TCRdb retains in-frame clones only, with some absent. The sample includes approximately 210,000 clones, approximately 91% of them seen just once. Input material: blood. V and J are TRBV14 and TRBJ2-1; D remains ambiguous. This clonotype was obtained from a man aged 25-45 years in good health. The DNA of the CDR3 is TGTGCCAGCAGCCAAGCGGCTAGCTACAATGAGCAGTTCTTC. Translated: CASSQAASYNEQFF.